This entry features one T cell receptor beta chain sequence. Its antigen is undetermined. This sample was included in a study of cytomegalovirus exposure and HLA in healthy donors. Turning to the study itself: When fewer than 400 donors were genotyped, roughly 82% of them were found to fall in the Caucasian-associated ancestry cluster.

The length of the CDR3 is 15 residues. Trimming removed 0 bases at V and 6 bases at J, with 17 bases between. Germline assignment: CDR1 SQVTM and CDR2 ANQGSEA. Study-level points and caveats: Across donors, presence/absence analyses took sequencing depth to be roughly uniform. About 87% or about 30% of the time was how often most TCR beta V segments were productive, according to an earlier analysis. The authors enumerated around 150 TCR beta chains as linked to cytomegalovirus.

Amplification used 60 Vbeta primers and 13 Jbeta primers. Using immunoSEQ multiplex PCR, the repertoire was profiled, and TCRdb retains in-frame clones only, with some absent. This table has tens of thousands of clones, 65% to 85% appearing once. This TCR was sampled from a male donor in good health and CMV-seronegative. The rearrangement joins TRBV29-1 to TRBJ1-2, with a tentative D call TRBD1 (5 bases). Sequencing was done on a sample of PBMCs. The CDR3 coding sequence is TGCAGCGTTGAAGATCCGGGGGAAGGTTACGATGGCTACACCTTC. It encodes CSVEDPGEGYDGYTF.